The 5 T cell receptor beta chains below were found in one sample sequenced in a study of Ad26.COV2.S vaccination and SARS-CoV-2 variants (dated by TCRdb to about 2021). In the paper's terms, the treatment or condition label means: around 19 received Ad26.COV2.S at low or high dose, single or two shots; about 5 received placebo; per-sample allocation not given. Repertoires of vaccine and placebo recipients were sequenced from samples taken on day 63 after the first injection. Receptor libraries were prepared by the immunoSEQ multiplex PCR assay. The clones in this table, taken by TCRdb from immuneACCESS, are in-frame only. Not every clone is retained; where verified, under half of the shortfall comes from an unresolved V gene, and the cause of the rest is unknown. The sample table holds 380,000 or so clones, of which under 90% were seen once. About 8% of the sample is in the top ten clones. The sequenced sample was peripheral blood, obtained in a trial of Ad26.COV2.S vaccine versus placebo. These receptors came from a person between 18 and 65 years old who received the Ad26.COV2.S COVID-19 vaccine or a placebo.

The rearrangement uses TRBV28 and TRBJ2-4; D is ambiguous. CDR3 length equals 13 residues. CDR1 and CDR2 from the germline V gene are MDHEN and SYDVKM. Trimming stripped 4 bases from V and 10 bases from J, with 14 bases between. The CDR3 region has the DNA TGTGCCAGCAGTTCTCCCTACCCTAGAATTCAGTACTTC. Translated: CASSSPYPRIQYF.

The rearrangement uses TRBV9 and TRBJ2-1; weak D call: TRBD2 (6 bases). This CDR3 has 15 residues. The germline V gene encodes CDR1 SGDLS and CDR2 YYNGEE. Between the trimmed V and J ends, which lost 0 bases and 3 bases, there was a span of 10 bases. CDR3 DNA: TGTGCCAGCAGCGTAGCGGGAGATGACTACAATGAGCAGTTCTTC. Encoded protein: CASSVAGDDYNEQFF.

The chain links TRBV7-9 to TRBJ2-3, with no clear D. V was shortened by 4 bases and J by 2 bases, with 13 bases between the two germline ends. Germline CDR1 and CDR2: SEHNR and FQNEAQ (reference sequence). The CDR3 covers 15 residues. The CDR3 spells CASSSGPDFTDTQYF. CDR3 coding DNA: TGTGCCAGCAGCTCCGGGCCAGATTTCACAGATACGCAGTATTTT.

In its sample, this clone was seen a few times. The V gene is TRBV10-1, the J gene TRBJ2-2, with D perhaps TRBD2 (6 bases). Trimming pared 6 bases from V and 4 bases from J, leaving 12 bases between. Germline V gene lookup returns CDR1 WNHNN and CDR2 SYGVQD (reference sequence). This CDR3 has 14 amino acids. The CDR3 loop is CASSLRDCTGELFF. The CDR3 nucleotides are TGCGCCAGCAGCCTTCGGGACTGCACCGGGGAGCTGTTTTTT.

The chain joins TRBV6-1 to TRBJ1-2, with no clear D. CDR1 MNHNS and CDR2 SASEGT come from the germline V gene. The germline V and J ends were trimmed by 0 bases and 5 bases, with 4 bases remaining between them. The CDR3 is 12 residues long. The CDR3 spells CASSEARYGYTF. CDR3 sequence (DNA): TGTGCCAGCAGTGAAGCAAGGTATGGCTACACCTTC.